This TCR beta chain was sequenced during a study of CD8 T cells in ankylosing spondylitis. Study-wide findings and caveats: The authors reported significant enrichment of disease-linked clones in matched ankylosing spondylitis synovial fluid. Certain motif variants had earlier been reported in reactive arthritis synovial fluid and blood. Typical of ankylosing spondylitis blood, it appeared, was a TCR beta motif of eight highly homologous variants.

The length of the CDR3 is 15 residues. From germline, CDR1 is SEHNR and CDR2 FQNEAQ (reference sequence). V shed 1 base, J shed 7 bases, and the junction held 8 bases outside the gene matches. This clonotype was observed many times. The antigen is not known. It was by quantitative 5'-RACE with molecular barcodes that TCR beta libraries were made. One entry per CDR3 protein, called by TCRdb with MiXCR from the 5' RACE reads. The repertoire holds some 220,000 distinct CDR3 sequences, with 7.3% as singletons. Sequences were obtained from blood, either unsorted or a sorted T cell fraction (not recorded which). The origin of this receptor is a male donor with ankylosing spondylitis. This chain uses TRBV7-9 with TRBJ1-2; TRBD1 matches 8 bases. The CDR3 sequence: CASSLGLTGDGGYTF. The CDR3 bases are TGTGCCAGCAGCTTAGGGTTGACAGGGGACGGTGGCTACACCTTC.